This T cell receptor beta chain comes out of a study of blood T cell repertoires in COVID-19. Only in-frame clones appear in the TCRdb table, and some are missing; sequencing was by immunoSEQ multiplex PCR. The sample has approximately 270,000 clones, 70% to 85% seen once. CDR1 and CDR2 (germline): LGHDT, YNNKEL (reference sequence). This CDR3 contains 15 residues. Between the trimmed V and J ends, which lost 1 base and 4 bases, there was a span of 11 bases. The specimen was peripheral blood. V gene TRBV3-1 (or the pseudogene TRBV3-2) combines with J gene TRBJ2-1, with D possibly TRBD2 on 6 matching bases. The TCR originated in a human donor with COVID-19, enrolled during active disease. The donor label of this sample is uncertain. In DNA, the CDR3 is TGTGCCAGCAGCCAAGGCTGGCGGGGTTACAATGAGCAGTTCTTC. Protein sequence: CASSQGWRGYNEQFF.